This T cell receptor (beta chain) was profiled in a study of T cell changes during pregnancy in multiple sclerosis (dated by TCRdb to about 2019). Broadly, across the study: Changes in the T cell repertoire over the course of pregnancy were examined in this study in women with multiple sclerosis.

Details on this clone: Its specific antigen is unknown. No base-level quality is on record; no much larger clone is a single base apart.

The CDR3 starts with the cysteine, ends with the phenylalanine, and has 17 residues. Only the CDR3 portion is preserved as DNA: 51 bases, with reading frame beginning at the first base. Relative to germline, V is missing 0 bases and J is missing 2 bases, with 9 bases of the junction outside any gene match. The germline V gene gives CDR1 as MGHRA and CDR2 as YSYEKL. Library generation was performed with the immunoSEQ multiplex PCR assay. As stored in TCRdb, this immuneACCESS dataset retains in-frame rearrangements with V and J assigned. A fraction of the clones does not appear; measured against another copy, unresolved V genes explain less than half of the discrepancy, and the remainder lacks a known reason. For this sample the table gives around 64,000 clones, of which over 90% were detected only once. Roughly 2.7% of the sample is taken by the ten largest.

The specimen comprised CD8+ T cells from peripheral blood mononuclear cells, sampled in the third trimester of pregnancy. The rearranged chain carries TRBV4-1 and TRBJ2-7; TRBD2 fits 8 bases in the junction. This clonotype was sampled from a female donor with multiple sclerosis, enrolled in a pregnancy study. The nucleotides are TGCGCCAGCAGCCAAGAGTTACCGGGACTAGGGGCCTACGAGCAGTACTTC. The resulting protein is CASSQELPGLGAYEQYF.